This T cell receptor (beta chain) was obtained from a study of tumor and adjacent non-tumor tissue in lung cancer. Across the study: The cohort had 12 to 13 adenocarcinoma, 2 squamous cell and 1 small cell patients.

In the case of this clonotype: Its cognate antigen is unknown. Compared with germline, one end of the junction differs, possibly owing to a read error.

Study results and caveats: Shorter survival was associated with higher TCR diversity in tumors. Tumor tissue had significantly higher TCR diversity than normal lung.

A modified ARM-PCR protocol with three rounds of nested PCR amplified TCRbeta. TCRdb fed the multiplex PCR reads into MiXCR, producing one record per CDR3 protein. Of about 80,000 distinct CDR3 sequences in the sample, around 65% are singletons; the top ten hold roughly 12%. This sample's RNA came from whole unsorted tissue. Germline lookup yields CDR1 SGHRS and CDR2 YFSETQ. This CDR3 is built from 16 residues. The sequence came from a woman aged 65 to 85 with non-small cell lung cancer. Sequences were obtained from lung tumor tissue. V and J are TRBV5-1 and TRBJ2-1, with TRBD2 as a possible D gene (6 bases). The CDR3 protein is CASSLLRGDSYNEQSF. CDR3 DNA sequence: TGCGCCAGCAGCTTGCTGCGGGGAGACTCCTACAATGAGCAGTCCTTC.